This section outlines one T cell receptor beta chain sequence together with its context. V lost 6 bases to trimming and J lost 8 bases; unmatched junction nucleotides: 13. The CDR3 has 14 amino acids. Germline V gene sequence: CDR1 SGHRS, CDR2 YFSETQ. These data originate in a study of blood T cell repertoires in COVID-19. Sequencing used immunoSEQ multiplex PCR; TCRdb keeps in-frame clones, though not all of them. The table lists 150,000 to 200,000 clones, approximately 80% of them singletons. The receptor comes from a man aged 50 or older who had recovered from COVID-19. The genes are TRBV5-1 and TRBJ1-2, with 7 bases fitting TRBD1. Sequenced input: PBMCs or T cells enriched from blood (not recorded which). CDR3 nucleotide sequence: TGCGCCAGCAACCCAGGGGGGTCTAGGCAGGGCTACACCTTC. Translating gives CASNPGGSRQGYTF.